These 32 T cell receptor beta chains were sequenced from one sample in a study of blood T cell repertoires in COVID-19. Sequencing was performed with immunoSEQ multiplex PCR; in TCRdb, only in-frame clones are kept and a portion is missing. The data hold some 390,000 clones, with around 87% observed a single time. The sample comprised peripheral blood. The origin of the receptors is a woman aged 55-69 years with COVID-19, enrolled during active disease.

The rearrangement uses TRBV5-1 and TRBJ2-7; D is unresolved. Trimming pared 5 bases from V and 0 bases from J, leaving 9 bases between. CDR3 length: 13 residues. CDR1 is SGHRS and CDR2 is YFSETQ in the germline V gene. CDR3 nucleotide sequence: TGCGCCAGCAGTCTACAGAACTCCTACGAGCAGTACTTC. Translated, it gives CASSLQNSYEQYF.

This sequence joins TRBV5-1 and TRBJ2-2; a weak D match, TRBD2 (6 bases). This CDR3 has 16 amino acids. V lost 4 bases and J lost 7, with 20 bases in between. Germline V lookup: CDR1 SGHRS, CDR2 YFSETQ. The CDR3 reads CASSRDAGPGDGELFF. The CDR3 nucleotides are TGCGCCAGCAGCCGTGATGCGGGGCCAGGAGACGGGGAGCTGTTTTTT.

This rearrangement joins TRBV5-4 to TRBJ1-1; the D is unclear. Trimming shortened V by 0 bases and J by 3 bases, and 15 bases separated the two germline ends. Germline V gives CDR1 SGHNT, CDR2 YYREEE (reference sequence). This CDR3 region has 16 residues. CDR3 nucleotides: TGTGCCAGCAGCTTGGCCGGAGCGGCAGGCGACACTGAAGCTTTCTTT. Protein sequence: CASSLAGAAGDTEAFF.

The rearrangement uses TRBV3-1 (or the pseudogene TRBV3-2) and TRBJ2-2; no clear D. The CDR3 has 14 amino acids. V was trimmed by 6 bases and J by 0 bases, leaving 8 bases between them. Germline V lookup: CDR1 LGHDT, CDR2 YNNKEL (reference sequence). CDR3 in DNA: TGTGCCAGCAGACCTACAGCGAACACCGGGGAGCTGTTTTTT. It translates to CASRPTANTGELFF.

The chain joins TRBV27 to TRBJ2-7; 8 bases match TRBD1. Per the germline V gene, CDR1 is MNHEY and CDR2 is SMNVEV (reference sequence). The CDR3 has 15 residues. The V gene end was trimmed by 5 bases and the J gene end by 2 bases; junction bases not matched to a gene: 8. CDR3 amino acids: CASSPTGTGPYEQYF. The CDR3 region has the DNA TGTGCCAGCAGTCCCACCGGGACAGGACCCTACGAGCAGTACTTC.

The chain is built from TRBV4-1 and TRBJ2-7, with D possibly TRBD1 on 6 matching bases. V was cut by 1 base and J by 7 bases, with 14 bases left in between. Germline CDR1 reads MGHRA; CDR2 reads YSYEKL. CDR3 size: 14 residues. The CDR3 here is CASSQGLRGMEQYF. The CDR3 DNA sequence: TGCGCCAGCAGCCAAGGGCTCAGGGGCATGGAGCAGTACTTC.

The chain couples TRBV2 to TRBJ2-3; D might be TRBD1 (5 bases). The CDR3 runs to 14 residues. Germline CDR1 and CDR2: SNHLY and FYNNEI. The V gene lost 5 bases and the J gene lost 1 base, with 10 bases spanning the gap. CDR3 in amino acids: CASSFRQRTDTQYF. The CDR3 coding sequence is TGTGCCAGCAGTTTCCGACAGCGCACAGATACGCAGTATTTT.

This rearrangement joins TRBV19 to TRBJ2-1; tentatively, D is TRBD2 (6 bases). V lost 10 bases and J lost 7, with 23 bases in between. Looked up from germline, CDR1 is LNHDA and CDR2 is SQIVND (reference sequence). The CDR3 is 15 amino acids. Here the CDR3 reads CATLGWTGGDNEQFF. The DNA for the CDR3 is TGTGCCACCCTAGGTTGGACCGGGGGTGATAATGAGCAGTTCTTC.

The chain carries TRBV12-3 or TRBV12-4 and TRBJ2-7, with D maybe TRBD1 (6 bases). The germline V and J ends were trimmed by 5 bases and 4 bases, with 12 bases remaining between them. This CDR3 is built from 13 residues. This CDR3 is CASSTGLFYEQYF. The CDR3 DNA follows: TGTGCCAGCAGTACAGGGTTATTTTACGAGCAGTACTTC.

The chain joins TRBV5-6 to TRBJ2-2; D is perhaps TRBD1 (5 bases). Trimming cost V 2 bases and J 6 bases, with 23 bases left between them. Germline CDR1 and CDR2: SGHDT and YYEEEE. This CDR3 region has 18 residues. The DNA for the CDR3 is TGTGCCAGCAGCTTCGGCCCTTTAGCAAGGGGTCCGGCCGGGGAGCTGTTTTTT. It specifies CASSFGPLARGPAGELFF. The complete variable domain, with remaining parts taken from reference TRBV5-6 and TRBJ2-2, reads DAGVTQSPTHLIKTRGQQVTLRCSPKSGHDTVSWYQQALGQGPQFIFQYYEEEERQRGNFPDRFSGHQFPNYSSELNVNALLLGDSALYLCASSFGPLARGPAGELFFGEGSRLTVL.

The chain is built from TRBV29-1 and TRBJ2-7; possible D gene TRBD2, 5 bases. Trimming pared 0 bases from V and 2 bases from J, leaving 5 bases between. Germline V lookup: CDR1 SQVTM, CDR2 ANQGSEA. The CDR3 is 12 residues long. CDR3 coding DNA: TGCAGCGTTGAAGACGGGACCTACGAGCAGTACTTC. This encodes CSVEDGTYEQYF.

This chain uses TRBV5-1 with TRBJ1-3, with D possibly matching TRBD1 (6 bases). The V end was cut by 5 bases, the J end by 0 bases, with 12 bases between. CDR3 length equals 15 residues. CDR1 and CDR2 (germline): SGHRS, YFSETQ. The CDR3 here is CASRRTDSSGNTIYF. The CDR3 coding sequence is TGCGCCAGCAGAAGGACAGACTCCTCTGGAAACACCATATATTTT.

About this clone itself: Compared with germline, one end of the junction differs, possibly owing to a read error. DNA for the CDR3: TGTGCCAGCACCTTGGCAGGGTTTGCAGATACGCAGTATTTT. Amino acids: CASTLAGFADTQYF. The V gene is TRBV5-6, the J gene TRBJ2-3; possible D gene TRBD1, 5 bases. The CDR3 runs 14 residues. Germline values: CDR1 SGHDT, CDR2 YYEEEE.

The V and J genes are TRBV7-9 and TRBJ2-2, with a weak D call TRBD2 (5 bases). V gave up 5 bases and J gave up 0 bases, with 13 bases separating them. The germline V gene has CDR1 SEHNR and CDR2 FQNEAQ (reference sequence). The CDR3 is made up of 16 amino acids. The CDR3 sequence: CASSPSGSTNTGELFF. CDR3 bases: TGTGCCAGCAGCCCGTCGGGGAGCACGAACACCGGGGAGCTGTTTTTT.

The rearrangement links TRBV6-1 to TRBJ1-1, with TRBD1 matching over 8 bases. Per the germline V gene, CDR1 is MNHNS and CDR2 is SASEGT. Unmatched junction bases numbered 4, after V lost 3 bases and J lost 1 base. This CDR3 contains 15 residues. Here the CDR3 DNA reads TGTGCCAGCAGTGACGGGACAGGTCGGAACACTGAAGCTTTCTTT. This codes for CASSDGTGRNTEAFF.

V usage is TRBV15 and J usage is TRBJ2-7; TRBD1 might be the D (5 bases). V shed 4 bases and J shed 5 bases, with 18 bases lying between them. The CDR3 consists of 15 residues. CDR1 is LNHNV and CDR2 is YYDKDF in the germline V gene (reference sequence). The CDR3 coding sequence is TGTGCCACCAGCACCCCCCTGAGCCAGGGAAACGAGCAGTACTTC. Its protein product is CATSTPLSQGNEQYF.

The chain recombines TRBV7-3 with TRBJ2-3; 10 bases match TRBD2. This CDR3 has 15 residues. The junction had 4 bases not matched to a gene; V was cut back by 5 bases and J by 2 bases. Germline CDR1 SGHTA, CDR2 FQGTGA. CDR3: CASSRTSGATDTQYF. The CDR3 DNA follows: TGTGCCAGCAGCCGCACTAGCGGGGCCACAGATACGCAGTATTTT.

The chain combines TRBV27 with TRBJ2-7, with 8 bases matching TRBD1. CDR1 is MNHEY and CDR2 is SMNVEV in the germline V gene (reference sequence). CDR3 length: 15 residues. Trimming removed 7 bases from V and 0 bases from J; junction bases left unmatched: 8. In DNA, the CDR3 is TGTGCCAGCACCCGACGACAGGGGACCTCCTACGAGCAGTACTTC. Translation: CASTRRQGTSYEQYF.

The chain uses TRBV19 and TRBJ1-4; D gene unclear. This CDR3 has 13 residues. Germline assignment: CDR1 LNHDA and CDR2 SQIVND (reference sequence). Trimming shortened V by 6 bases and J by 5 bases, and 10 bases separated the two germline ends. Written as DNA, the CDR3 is TGTGCCAGTAGGGAGCTCCCCAATGAAAAACTGTTTTTT. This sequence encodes CASRELPNEKLFF. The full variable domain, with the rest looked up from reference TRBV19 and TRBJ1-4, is DGGITQSPKYLFRKEGQNVTLSCEQNLNHDAMYWYRQDPGQGLRLIYYSQIVNDFQKGDIAEGYSVSREKKESFPLTVTSAQKNPTAFYLCASRELPNEKLFFGSGTQLSVL.

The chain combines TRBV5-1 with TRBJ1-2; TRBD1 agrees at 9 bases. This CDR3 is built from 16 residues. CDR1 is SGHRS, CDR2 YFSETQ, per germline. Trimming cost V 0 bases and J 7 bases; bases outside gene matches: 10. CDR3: CASSLATGGRGAGYTF. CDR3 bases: TGCGCCAGCAGCTTGGCAACAGGGGGCCGAGGGGCTGGCTACACCTTC.

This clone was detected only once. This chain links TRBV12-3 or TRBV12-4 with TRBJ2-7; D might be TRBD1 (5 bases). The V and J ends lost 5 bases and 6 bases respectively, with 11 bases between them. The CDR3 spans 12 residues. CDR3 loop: CASSTRTLEQYF. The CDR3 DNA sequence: TGTGCCAGCAGTACTCGGACACTCGAGCAGTACTTC.

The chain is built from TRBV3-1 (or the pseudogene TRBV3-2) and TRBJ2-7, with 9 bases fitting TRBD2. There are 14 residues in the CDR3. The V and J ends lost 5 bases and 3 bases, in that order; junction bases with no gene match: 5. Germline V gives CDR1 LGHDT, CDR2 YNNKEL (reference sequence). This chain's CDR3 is CASSSLAGYYEQYF. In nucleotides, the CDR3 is TGTGCCAGCAGCTCCCTAGCGGGGTACTACGAGCAGTACTTC.

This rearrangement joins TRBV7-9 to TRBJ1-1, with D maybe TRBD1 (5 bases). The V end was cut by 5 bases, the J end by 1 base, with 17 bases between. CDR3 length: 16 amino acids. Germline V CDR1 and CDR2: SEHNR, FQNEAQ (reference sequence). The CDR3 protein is CASSPSTGGENTEAFF. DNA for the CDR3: TGTGCCAGCAGCCCATCGACCGGGGGGGAGAACACTGAAGCTTTCTTT.

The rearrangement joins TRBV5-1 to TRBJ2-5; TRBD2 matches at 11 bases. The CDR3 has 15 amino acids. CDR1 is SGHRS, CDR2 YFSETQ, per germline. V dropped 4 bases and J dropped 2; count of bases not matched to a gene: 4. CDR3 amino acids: CASSPWTSGQETQYF. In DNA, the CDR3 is TGCGCCAGCAGCCCTTGGACTAGCGGGCAAGAGACCCAGTACTTC.

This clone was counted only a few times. CDR3 residues: CASSPPGGEGVTQYF. The DNA of the CDR3 is TGTGCCAGCAGCCCCCCGGGAGGGGAGGGGGTGACCCAGTACTTC. The chain carries TRBV9 and TRBJ2-5, with 8 bases lining up with TRBD2. Germline-derived CDR1 and CDR2 are SGDLS and YYNGEE. V was clipped by 4 bases and J by 7 bases; unmatched bases: 12. The CDR3 consists of 15 residues. Supplemented by reference TRBV9 and TRBJ2-5, the full variable domain reads DSGVTQTPKHLITATGQRVTLRCSPRSGDLSVYWYQQSLDQGLQFLIQYYNGEERAKGNILERFSAQQFPDLHSELNLSSLELGDSALYFCASSPPGGEGVTQYFGPGTRLLVL.

CDR3 amino acids: CASSLTGDYQPQHF. CDR3 in DNA: TGTGCCAGCAGCTTGACAGGGGACTATCAGCCCCAGCATTTT. The chain combines TRBV11-2 with TRBJ1-5; 8 positions match TRBD1. This CDR3 is built from 14 residues. Trimming cost V 3 bases and J 5 bases; bases outside gene matches: 3. Germline CDR1 is SGHAT and CDR2 is FQNNGV.

CDR3 nucleotide sequence: TGTGCCAGCAGCTTAGTTCGTGCGGGGGGAAAACTGTTTTTT. This codes for CASSLVRAGGKLFF. The chain couples TRBV7-8 to TRBJ1-4, with D possibly TRBD1 on 5 matching bases. Trimming took off 1 base at V and 10 bases at J, with 13 bases between the two ends. CDR1 and CDR2 from the germline V gene are SGHVS and FQNEAQ. The length of the CDR3 is 14 residues.

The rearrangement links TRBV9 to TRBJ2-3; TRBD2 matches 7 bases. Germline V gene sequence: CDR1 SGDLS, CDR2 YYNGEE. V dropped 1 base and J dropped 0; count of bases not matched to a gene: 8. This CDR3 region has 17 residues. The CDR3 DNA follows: TGTGCCAGCAGCGTACGGGGAGGGTCCCCTAGCACAGATACGCAGTATTTT. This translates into CASSVRGGSPSTDTQYF.

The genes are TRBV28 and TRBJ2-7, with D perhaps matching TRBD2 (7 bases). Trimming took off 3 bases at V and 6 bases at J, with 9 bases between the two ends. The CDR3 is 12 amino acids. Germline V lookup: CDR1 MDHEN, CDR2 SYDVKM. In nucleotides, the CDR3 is TGTGCCAGCAGTTTGGCGGGGGCCGAGCAGTACTTC. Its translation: CASSLAGAEQYF.

The CDR3 sequence is CASRLSGRGIYEQYF. In DNA, the CDR3 is TGTGCCAGTAGACTTTCGGGGAGAGGTATCTACGAGCAGTACTTC. The chain employs TRBV19 and TRBJ2-7, with a tentative D call TRBD2 (5 bases). Trimming cost V 6 bases and J 3 bases, with 18 bases left between them. Germline CDR1 LNHDA, CDR2 SQIVND (reference sequence). The CDR3 sequence is 15 residues long. Drawing the rest from reference TRBV19 and TRBJ2-7, the complete variable domain is DGGITQSPKYLFRKEGQNVTLSCEQNLNHDAMYWYRQDPGQGLRLIYYSQIVNDFQKGDIAEGYSVSREKKESFPLTVTSAQKNPTAFYLCASRLSGRGIYEQYFGPGTRLTVT.

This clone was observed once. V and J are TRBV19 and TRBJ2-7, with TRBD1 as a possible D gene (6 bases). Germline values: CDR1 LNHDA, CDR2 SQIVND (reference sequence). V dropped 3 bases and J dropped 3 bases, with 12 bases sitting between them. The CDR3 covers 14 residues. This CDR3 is CASSIRDTDYEQYF. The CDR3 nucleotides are TGTGCCAGTAGTATCCGGGACACGGACTACGAGCAGTACTTC.

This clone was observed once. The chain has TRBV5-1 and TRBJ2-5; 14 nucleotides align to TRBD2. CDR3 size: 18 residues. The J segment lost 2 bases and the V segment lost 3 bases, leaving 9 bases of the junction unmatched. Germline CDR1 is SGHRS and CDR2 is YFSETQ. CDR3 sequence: CASSWGTSGGIRQETQYF. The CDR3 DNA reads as TGCGCCAGCAGCTGGGGGACTAGCGGGGGAATACGACAAGAGACCCAGTACTTC.